The entry below gives a single TCR beta chain sequence along with its context. The sample originates from a study of T cell responses to AZD1222 COVID-19 vaccine. TCRdb's table, derived via immunoSEQ multiplex PCR, lists solely in-frame clones and lacks some. The sample carries 100,000 to 130,000 clones, roughly 85% recorded once. The sequences come from peripheral blood, collected 28 days after the second AZD1222 dose. The sequence was collected from an adult who received the AZD1222 COVID-19 vaccine.

This chain's CDR3 is CASSPSGGGPYEQYF. As DNA, the CDR3 is TGTGCCAGCAGCCCCTCCGGGGGGGGTCCCTACGAGCAGTACTTC. This sequence joins TRBV7-3 and TRBJ2-7, with TRBD2 matching over 8 bases. The CDR3 covers 15 residues. V was clipped by 5 bases and J by 2 bases; unmatched bases: 8. From germline, CDR1 is SGHTA and CDR2 FQGTGA.